The entry that follows covers one T cell receptor (beta chain) sequence. Its antigen is unknown. Because the CDR3's place on the DNA is in doubt, the DNA is left out and the CDR3 is given as listed by TCRdb. Regions amplified from RNA transcripts were the TCR beta CDR3 regions. In the first-round RT-PCR of the TCR CDR3, the HTBI primer set was used. TCRdb ran MiXCR on the multiplex PCR reads and lists one entry per CDR3 protein. The table records some 460,000 distinct CDR3 sequences, about a sixth of them present only once. The sample is drawn from a study of T cells in Graves' hyperthyroidism and ophthalmopathy. The PBMCs studied were ones that came from about 10 ml fresh peripheral blood. Study results and caveats: Before onset, ophthalmopathy was predicted by the model a median roughly 6.8 months earlier.

The CDR3 is 15 amino acids long, termini counted. This clonotype was obtained from a woman aged 18 to 35 with Graves' hyperthyroidism. The chain recombines TRBV12-3 or TRBV12-4 with TRBJ1-4. Sequenced: blood. This chain's CDR3 is CASSSKFDLVKNCFF.